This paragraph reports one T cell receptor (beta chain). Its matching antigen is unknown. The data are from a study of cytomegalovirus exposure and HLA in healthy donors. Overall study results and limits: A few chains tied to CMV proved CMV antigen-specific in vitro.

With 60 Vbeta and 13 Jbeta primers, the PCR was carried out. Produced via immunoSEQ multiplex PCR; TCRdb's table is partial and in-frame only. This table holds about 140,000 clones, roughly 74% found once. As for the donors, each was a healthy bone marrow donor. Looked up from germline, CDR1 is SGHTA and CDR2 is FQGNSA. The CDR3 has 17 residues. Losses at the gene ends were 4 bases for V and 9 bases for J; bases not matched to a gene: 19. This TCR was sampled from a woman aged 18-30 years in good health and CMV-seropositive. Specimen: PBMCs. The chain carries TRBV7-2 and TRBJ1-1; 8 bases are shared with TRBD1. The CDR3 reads CASSSSQFSGTGAQAFF. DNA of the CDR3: TGTGCCAGCAGCTCATCTCAATTCTCCGGGACAGGAGCGCAAGCTTTCTTT.